This T cell receptor (beta chain) was found in a study of blood T cell repertoires in COVID-19. Original processing methods: For nucleated cells, counts were estimated from reference gene primer amplification. The table came from immunoSEQ multiplex PCR; TCRdb's copy has only in-frame clones and leaves some out. That table supplies the V and J calls and clone size; D and trimming were determined from the DNA. Of about 220,000 clones listed, 65% to 85% are singletons. V shed 1 base and J shed 3 bases, with 8 bases lying between them. The CDR3 length is 15 residues. Germline lookup yields CDR1 SGHRS and CDR2 YFSETQ.

This sequence was found in a woman aged 60 to 75 with acute or convalescent COVID-19. The sequenced sample was peripheral blood. This chain connects TRBV5-1 to TRBJ1-6, with D unclear. The CDR3 region is CASSLIGVYNSPLHF. Written as DNA, the CDR3 is TGCGCCAGCAGCTTGATCGGGGTCTATAATTCACCCCTCCACTTT.